This paragraph covers one T cell receptor (beta chain) sequence. The CDR3 loop spans 13 amino acids. CDR1 and CDR2 (germline): SSHAT, FNYEAQ (reference sequence). J lost 9 bases, V lost 5 bases, and 6 bases had no gene match. These data belong to a study of OX40 agonist ivuxolimab in advanced cancers. Data came from immunoSEQ multiplex PCR; TCRdb stores just in-frame clones and leaves some out. The data show some 150,000 clones, with approximately 94% seen just once and roughly 1% held by the top ten. This chain links TRBV7-7 with TRBJ2-1; TRBD2 aligns across 8 bases. The sequence was collected from an adult with an advanced solid tumor such as melanoma, head and neck, liver or kidney cancer. The sequencing used CD4+ or CD8+ T cells sorted from blood, collected in a trial of the OX40 agonist ivuxolimab. The CDR3 sequence: CASSPGLGIEQFF. CDR3 in DNA: TGTGCCAGCAGCCCGGGACTAGGGATTGAGCAGTTCTTC. The full variable domain, completed using reference TRBV7-7 and TRBJ2-1, is GAGVSQSPRYKVTKRGQDVTLRCDPISSHATLYWYQQALGQGPEFLTYFNYEAQPDKSGLPSDRFSAERPEGSISTLTIQRTEQRDSAMYRCASSPGLGIEQFFGPGTRLTVL.